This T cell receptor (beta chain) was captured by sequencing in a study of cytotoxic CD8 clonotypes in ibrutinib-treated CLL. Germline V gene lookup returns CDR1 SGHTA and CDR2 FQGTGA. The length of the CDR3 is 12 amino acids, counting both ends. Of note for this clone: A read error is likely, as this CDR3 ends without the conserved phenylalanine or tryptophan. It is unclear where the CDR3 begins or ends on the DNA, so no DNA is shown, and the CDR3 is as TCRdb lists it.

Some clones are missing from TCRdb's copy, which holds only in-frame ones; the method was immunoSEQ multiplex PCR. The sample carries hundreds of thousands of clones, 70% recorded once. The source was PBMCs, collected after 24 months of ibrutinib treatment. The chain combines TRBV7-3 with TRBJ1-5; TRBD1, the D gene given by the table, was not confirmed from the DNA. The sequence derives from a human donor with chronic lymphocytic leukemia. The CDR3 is CASSDNSRQGAG.